The source of this TCR beta chain is a study of shared clonotypes between healthy human individuals. Study information: The cohort comprised a couple of women and a few men. Their ages spanned 18 to 49 years.

This CDR3 has 13 amino acids. From germline, CDR1 is WSHSY and CDR2 SAAADI. V dropped 3 bases and J dropped 5 bases, with 10 bases sitting between them. Libraries were prepared by immunoSEQ multiplex PCR; TCRdb keeps only in-frame clonotypes and omits some of them. The sample has fewer than 2.5 million clones; 93% are singletons. This chain joins TRBV10-2 and TRBJ1-1; D gene unclear. This clonotype originated in a man younger than 35 in good health. Some clones in this sample may be carry-over from other donors' samples. Input material: naive CD4+ T cells from PBMCs. Documented subset: CD45RA+ positively selected. For the CDR3, the DNA is TGCGCCAGCAGTGAAGTTTGGGTAACTGAAGCTTTCTTT. The encoded protein is CASSEVWVTEAFF.